This record looks at one T cell receptor (beta chain) sequence and its context. Its matching antigen is unknown. From the germline J gene comes the end of the CDR3, since the read stops 3 residues before it. The data were obtained in a study of T cell clonality in common variable immunodeficiency. Study conclusions and caveats: Reportedly, TCR beta sequences from common variable immunodeficiency showed fewer deletions and N-nucleotide insertions.

The CDR3 runs 11 residues. V lost 8 bases, J lost 5 bases, and 12 bases lay in between. Germline assignment: CDR1 GTSNPN and CDR2 SVGIG (reference sequence). TCRdb keeps only in-frame clones here, not all; method: immunoSEQ multiplex PCR. The record shows some 11,000 clones for this sample, with no singletons present. Sample: peripheral blood mononuclear cells. This TCR came from a human donor with common variable immunodeficiency. The chain joins TRBV30 to TRBJ1-2, with D maybe TRBD1 (5 bases). The sequenced CDR3 bases are TGTGCCCGAGGGGAGGGGTATGGC. Translated, it gives CARGEGYG. The CDR3 in full is CARGEGYGYTF.